The 11 T cell receptor beta chains reported below all come from one sample, sequenced in a study of T cells in Graves' hyperthyroidism and ophthalmopathy. Template material for amplifying TCR beta CDR3 regions consisted of RNA transcripts. A first-round RT-PCR of the TCR CDR3 used the HTBI primer set. TCRdb itself ran the multiplex PCR reads through MiXCR, one entry per CDR3 protein. Among around 690,000 distinct CDR3 sequences listed, roughly 20% were seen once. The sample consisted of blood. All receptors come from a man under 40 with Graves' ophthalmopathy.

Points on this clonotype: A much larger clone sits a single nucleotide away, making a read error possible. V and J are TRBV28 and TRBJ1-2; D unclear. The CDR3 covers 14 residues. The germline CDR1 and CDR2 sequences are MDHEN and SYDVKM. The chain's CDR3 is CGSSYSGSYYGYTF. CDR3 sequence (DNA): TGTGGCAGCAGTTACTCCGGGTCTTACTATGGCTACACCTTC.

There are many counts of this clonotype. The rearrangement joins TRBV12-3 or TRBV12-4 to TRBJ1-4, with D possibly matching TRBD1 (6 bases). The CDR3 spans 14 residues. V lost 3 bases and J 7 bases, leaving 12 bases between the germline ends. CDR3 loop: CASSLLGGGEKLFF. The CDR3 DNA reads as TGTGCCAGCAGTTTGTTAGGGGGTGGTGAAAAACTGTTTTTT.

As to this clonotype: A much larger clone sits a single nucleotide away, making a read error possible. The CDR3 loop is CASSQTGTGYGYTF. The CDR3 region has the DNA TGTGCCAGCAGCCAAACCGGGACAGGCTATGGCTACACCTTC. The chain carries TRBV3-1 and TRBJ1-2; 8 bases agree with TRBD1. The CDR3 extends over 14 amino acids. The germline V gene encodes CDR1 LGHDT and CDR2 YNNKEL (reference sequence). The J segment lost 4 bases and the V segment lost 2 bases, leaving 3 bases of the junction unmatched.

This clonotype was counted ten times or more. At one boundary the junction diverges from the germline segment, which might be a read error. The chain employs TRBV5-1 and TRBJ1-1; maybe TRBD1 (6 bases). The length of the CDR3 is 14 residues. CDR1 SGHRS and CDR2 YFSETQ come from the germline V gene. The CDR3 region has the DNA TGTGCCAGCAGCTTAGGGGGAGGGAACACTGAAGCTTTCTTT. This gives the protein CASSLGGGNTEAFF. Together with reference TRBV5-1 and TRBJ1-1, the CDR3 gives the full variable domain: KAGVTQTPRYLIKTRGQQVTLSCSPISGHRSVSWYQQTPGQGLQFLFEYFSETQRNKGNFPGRFSGRQFSNSRSEMNVSTLELGDSALYLCASSLGGGNTEAFFGQGTRLTVV.

This clonotype was seen ten or more times. The V gene is TRBV12-3 or TRBV12-4, the J gene TRBJ2-7; TRBD2 matches 7 bases. V dropped 1 base and J dropped 0; count of bases not matched to a gene: 9. The CDR3 runs 17 residues. CDR3 nucleotide sequence: TGTGCCAGCAGTTTAGTTTGGTCTAGCGGCCTCTCCTACGAGCAGTACTTC. Protein product: CASSLVWSSGLSYEQYF.

The chain has TRBV3-1 and TRBJ1-4; D is perhaps TRBD1 (5 bases). The V and J ends lost 5 bases and 8 bases respectively, with 15 bases between them. Germline V gene data show CDR1 as LGHDT and CDR2 as YNNKEL (reference sequence). The CDR3 spans 14 residues. This CDR3 reads CASSAGDRDEKLFF. CDR3 sequence (DNA): TGTGCCAGCAGCGCAGGAGACAGAGACGAAAAACTGTTTTTT.

The table lists this clonotype with a few counts. Its ends do not fully match the called genes, so a read error is possible. The chain employs TRBV11-2 and TRBJ1-6; the D gene is possibly TRBD1 (5 bases). The CDR3 extends over 15 amino acids. Germline CDR1 is SGHAT and CDR2 is FQNNGV. CDR3 protein: CASTLRWQGDSPLHF. CDR3 in DNA: TGTGCCAGCACCTTACGGTGGCAGGGAGATTCACCCCTCCACTTT.

This clonotype appeared a few times. J is TRBJ2-3 and V is TRBV4-1, with a tentative D call TRBD2 (5 bases). Germline V gene sequence: CDR1 MGHRA, CDR2 YSYEKL. The germline V and J ends were trimmed by 0 bases and 9 bases, with 16 bases remaining between them. The CDR3 is 15 amino acids. The CDR3: CASSQDPWERTTQYF. In DNA, the CDR3 is TGCGCCAGCAGCCAAGACCCCTGGGAGCGCACGACGCAGTATTTT.

This clonotype was recorded a few times. CDR3 sequence reads: CASSFRPQGNWHEQFF. CDR3 nucleotide sequence: TGTGCCAGCAGTTTTCGTCCGCAGGGGAATTGGCATGAGCAGTTCTTC. The chain carries TRBV12-3 or TRBV12-4 and TRBJ2-1; D is perhaps TRBD1 (6 bases). The CDR3 spans 16 residues. Trimming pared 3 bases from V and 8 bases from J, leaving 20 bases between.

The sample holds a few counts of this clonotype. The V call is TRBV5-1, the J call TRBJ2-2, with TRBD2 identical over 11 bases. The CDR3 sequence is 18 residues long. Losses at the gene ends were 4 bases for V and 0 bases for J; bases not matched to a gene: 8. The germline CDR1 and CDR2 sequences are SGHRS and YFSETQ. CDR3 region: CASSVLTSGTANTGELFF. The CDR3 nucleotides read TGCGCCAGCAGCGTACTGACTAGCGGGACAGCGAACACCGGGGAGCTGTTTTTT.

This clonotype has a handful of counts. The chain carries TRBV20-1 and TRBJ2-7; 14 bases map to TRBD2. Looked up from germline, CDR1 is DFQATT and CDR2 is SNEGSKA (reference sequence). Trimming cost V 0 bases and J 0 bases; bases outside gene matches: 4. The CDR3 consists of 17 residues. The CDR3 bases are TGCAGTGCTAGAGATCCGACTAGCGGGAGGGCCTCCTACGAGCAGTACTTC. Amino acid sequence: CSARDPTSGRASYEQYF.